The text below deals with one TCR beta chain. CDR1 and CDR2 (germline): MNHEY, SMNVEV (reference sequence). V dropped 3 bases and J dropped 7 bases, with 13 bases sitting between them. The CDR3 covers 13 residues. This record comes from a study of chemoradiotherapy in HPV16-positive cancers. Study overall: Candidate HPV-specific clones and shared TCR motifs came from a couple of HPV16-positive patients.

Clones were read by immunoSEQ multiplex PCR, and TCRdb kept only the in-frame ones, dropping some. The table has more than 25,000 clones, over 90% seen once; the top ten hold roughly 18%. The clonotype was recovered from a human donor with HPV-associated anogenital cancer. Sequences were derived from blood, sampled from a patient who underwent chemoradiotherapy. V is TRBV27 and J is TRBJ2-7, with D unclear. The CDR3 coding sequence is TGTGCCAGCAGTTTTAACCACCCCTTGGAGCAGTACTTC. It translates to CASSFNHPLEQYF.